The T cell receptor (beta chain) under discussion was sequenced for a study of blood T cell repertoires in COVID-19. In the study overall: Some COVID-19 samples were acute and others convalescent; all came from the United States, Italy and Spain.

The assay was immunoSEQ multiplex PCR, and TCRdb's table has in-frame clones only and misses some. The sample includes 100,000 to 150,000 clones, around 76% of them seen just once. Germline CDR1 is MNHEY and CDR2 is SVGAGI. This CDR3 contains 14 residues. V was clipped by 7 bases and J by 6 bases; unmatched bases: 6. Sequencing was carried out using peripheral blood. The TCR was taken from a man aged 60 to 69 with acute or convalescent COVID-19. This chain uses TRBV6-5 with TRBJ1-5, with 10 positions matching TRBD1. CDR3 nucleotides: TGTGCCAGCAAAGGGACAGGGGTTCGTCAGCCCCAGCATTTT. This gives the protein CASKGTGVRQPQHF.